This T cell receptor (beta chain) was captured by sequencing in a study of blood T cell repertoires in COVID-19. Overall study: Sites in the United States, Italy and Spain provided acute and convalescent COVID-19 samples. The cDNA or gDNA used as material had been derived from T cells, B-cell-depleted T cells, or PBMCs.

The CDR3 runs to 15 residues. CDR1 SGDLS and CDR2 YYNGEE come from the germline V gene. V was cut by 4 bases and J by 12 bases, with 23 bases left in between. As originally analysed: By means of reference gene primer amplification, nucleated cell counts were estimated. Profiled with immunoSEQ multiplex PCR; TCRdb holds only in-frame clones, not every one. V, J and clone size are those of that table, while D and trimming were read from the DNA. Of around 72,000 clones detected, 70% to 90% appear once; the ten largest clones hold around 30%. The material sequenced was peripheral blood. This chain connects TRBV9 to TRBJ2-1, with D perhaps TRBD1 (5 bases). The sequence was collected from a man between 50 and 59 years old with acute or convalescent COVID-19. Written as DNA, the CDR3 is TGTGCCAGCAGCCCCCGACGCACAGACAGTGTAGGGCAGTTCTTC. This codes for CASSPRRTDSVGQFF.